This is a list of T cell receptor beta chains from one sample in a study of CD8+CD57+ T cells in acquired aplastic anemia. TCRdb re-called the reads through MiXCR, storing one row per CDR3 protein. The table includes about 110,000 distinct CDR3 sequences, roughly 51% detected once. The specimen was sorted CD4+, CD8+, or CD8+CD57+ T cells (not recorded which) from PBMCs. The receptor set was obtained from a human donor in good health, serving as a control. CDR3s include the opening cysteine and the closing phenylalanine or tryptophan.

length: 15; V: TRBV19; J: TRBJ2-7; CDR3: CASSPYAGNTYEQYF
length: 14; V: TRBV29-1; J: TRBJ2-3; CDR3: CSAGPGLAGGTQYF
length: 15; V: TRBV7-9; J: TRBJ1-6; CDR3: CASSSRDIGFGSLHF
length: 12; V: TRBV12-3/TRBV12-4; J: TRBJ2-1; CDR3: CASRHNRDEQFF
length: 15; V: TRBV10-2; J: TRBJ2-3; CDR3: CASSAASGRTDTQYF
length: 14; V: TRBV27; J: TRBJ2-5; CDR3: CASSRVGDQETQYF
length: 15; V: TRBV7-9; J: TRBJ2-1; CDR3: CASSSVGTGSNEQFF
length: 13; V: TRBV19; J: TRBJ2-5; CDR3: CASSWDSQETQYF
length: 16; V: TRBV6-1; J: TRBJ1-1; CDR3: CASSSLRSQGIPEAFF
length: 12; V: TRBV7-8; J: TRBJ1-1; CDR3: CASSWEDTEAFF
length: 15; V: TRBV11-3; J: TRBJ2-1; CDR3: CASSPGTGSYNEQFF
length: 15; V: TRBV5-6; J: TRBJ1-4; CDR3: CASRKGGGSNEKLFF
length: 12; V: TRBV7-9; J: TRBJ1-5; CDR3: CASSEENQPQHF
length: 13; V: TRBV20-1; J: TRBJ1-2; CDR3: CSAQNPLGDGYTF
length: 15; V: TRBV6-1; J: TRBJ1-1; CDR3: CASSLSTGRSTEAFF
length: 16; V: TRBV24-1; J: TRBJ2-3; CDR3: CATSDPRTGFMDTQYF
length: 13; V: TRBV10-3; J: TRBJ2-1; CDR3: CAIAGGSYNEQFF
length: 12; V: TRBV27; J: TRBJ1-1; CDR3: CARVGVETEAFF
length: 13; V: TRBV7-2; J: TRBJ1-1; CDR3: CASSLRSPTEAFF
length: 15; V: TRBV11-3; J: TRBJ2-7; CDR3: CASSLGDGGTYEQYF
length: 13; V: TRBV7-3; J: TRBJ2-5; CDR3: CASSLYTQETQYF
length: 13; V: TRBV9; J: TRBJ1-5; CDR3: CASGRDSNQPQHF
length: 14; V: TRBV15; J: TRBJ1-2; CDR3: CATSRGDRQDGYTF
length: 15; V: TRBV20-1; J: TRBJ1-1; CDR3: CSASYRERGNTEAFF
length: 14; V: TRBV19; J: TRBJ1-2; CDR3: CASSKGGSAYGYTF
length: 18; V: TRBV12-3/TRBV12-4; J: TRBJ2-3; CDR3: CASSFRGRAGGLTDTQYF
length: 15; V: TRBV25-1; J: TRBJ2-1; CDR3: CASSEQGAGYNEQFF
length: 17; V: TRBV12-3/TRBV12-4; J: TRBJ2-6; CDR3: CASSLAITGAGANVLTF
length: 15; V: TRBV5-4; J: TRBJ1-1; CDR3: CASSFQGRVNTEAFF
length: 14; V: TRBV4-1; J: TRBJ1-2; CDR3: CASSQDQSNYGYTF
length: 14; V: TRBV4-1; J: TRBJ2-7; CDR3: CASSHGEGSYEQYF
length: 12; V: TRBV25-1; J: TRBJ2-7; CDR3: CASSEGTYEQYF
length: 13; V: TRBV19; J: TRBJ1-5; CDR3: CASSIAVGQPQHF
length: 12; V: TRBV10-3; J: TRBJ2-7; CDR3: CAATGLSYEQYF
length: 15; V: TRBV5-8; J: TRBJ1-2; CDR3: CASSLTGALPNGYTF
length: 15; V: TRBV9; J: TRBJ2-1; CDR3: CASSVGLAGRDEQFF
length: 14; V: TRBV2; J: TRBJ1-6; CDR3: CASSLQGARSPLHF
length: 12; V: TRBV29-1; J: TRBJ1-2; CDR3: CSARPGMGGYTF
length: 14; V: TRBV7-9; J: TRBJ1-1; CDR3: CASSLEAVNTEAFF
length: 14; V: TRBV25-1; J: TRBJ1-3; CDR3: CASSDQGSGNTIYF
length: 15; V: TRBV20-1; J: TRBJ1-6; CDR3: CSARDRQGDNSPLHF
length: 16; V: TRBV27; J: TRBJ2-7; CDR3: CASSPGLAGGFYEQYF
length: 13; V: TRBV29-1; J: TRBJ2-5; CDR3: CSVDQTGGETQYF
length: 14; V: TRBV9; J: TRBJ2-1; CDR3: CASSVEVSVAEQFF
length: 15; V: TRBV7-2; J: TRBJ2-7; CDR3: CASSLHGTATYEQYF
length: 17; V: TRBV10-3; J: TRBJ2-3; CDR3: CAITLRLAGGPADTQYF